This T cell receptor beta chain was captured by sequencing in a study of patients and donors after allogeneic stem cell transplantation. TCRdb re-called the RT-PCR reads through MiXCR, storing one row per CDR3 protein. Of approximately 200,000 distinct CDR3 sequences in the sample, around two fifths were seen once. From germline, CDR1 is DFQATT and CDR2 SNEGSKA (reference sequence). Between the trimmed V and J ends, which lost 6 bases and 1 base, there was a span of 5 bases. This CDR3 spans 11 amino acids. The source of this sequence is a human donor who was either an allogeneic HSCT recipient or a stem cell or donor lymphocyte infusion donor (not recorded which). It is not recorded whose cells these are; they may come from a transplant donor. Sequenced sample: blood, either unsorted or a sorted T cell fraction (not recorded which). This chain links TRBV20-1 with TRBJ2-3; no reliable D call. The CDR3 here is CSALRTDTQYF. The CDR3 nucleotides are TGCAGTGCCCTCCGCACAGATACGCAGTATTTT.